The 6 T cell receptor beta chains reported below all come from one sample, sequenced in a study of T cells in Graves' hyperthyroidism and ophthalmopathy. It was RNA transcripts that yielded the amplified TCR beta CDR3 regions. The study used the HTBI primer set for a first-round RT-PCR of the TCR CDR3. TCRdb called the multiplex PCR reads again in MiXCR, with one record for every CDR3 protein. The table shows around 600,000 distinct CDR3 sequences, with 15% to 19% occurring only once. Sample: blood. The receptors were gathered from a young woman with Graves' hyperthyroidism.

Regarding this clonotype: A read error may be the cause here, since a much bigger clone is one base away. The chain links TRBV3-1 to TRBJ2-3; D ambiguous. Germline V CDR1 and CDR2: LGHDT, YNNKEL (reference sequence). This CDR3 spans 14 amino acids. The CDR3 region has the DNA TGTGCCAGCATCCAAGATCCCGGGCCGGGTACGCAGTATTTT. It yields the protein CASIQDPGPGTQYF.

The chain links TRBV5-1 to TRBJ2-2; D is ambiguous. Germline assignment: CDR1 SGHRS and CDR2 YFSETQ. The V end was cut by 3 bases, the J end by 0 bases, with 15 bases between. The CDR3 consists of 17 residues. The CDR3 reads CASSWTLLTTNTGELFF. Written as DNA, the CDR3 is TGCGCCAGCAGCTGGACCCTACTAACCACGAACACCGGGGAGCTGTTTTTT.

The sample holds many counts of this clonotype. The V and J genes are TRBV7-6 and TRBJ2-3; 12 bases are a match to TRBD2. The CDR3 is made up of 18 amino acids. CDR1 and CDR2 (germline): SGHVS, FNYEAQ. With V trimmed by 2 bases and J by 2 bases, 8 bases remained unmatched. The CDR3 DNA reads TGTGCCAGCAGCTTACGTCCTGGACTAGCGGGATCCACAGATACGCAGTATTTT. It specifies CASSLRPGLAGSTDTQYF.

This sequence joins TRBV11-2 and TRBJ2-5, with 10 bases identical to TRBD2. This CDR3 is built from 16 residues. CDR1 is SGHAT and CDR2 is FQNNGV in the germline V gene. V shed 5 bases, J shed 3 bases, and the junction held 9 bases outside the gene matches. This CDR3 reads CASSPTSSGGEETQYF. The DNA for the CDR3 is TGTGCCAGCAGCCCAACGTCCAGCGGGGGGGAAGAGACCCAGTACTTC.

The J gene is TRBJ2-6, the V gene TRBV12-3 or TRBV12-4; unclear D gene. The CDR3 extends over 17 amino acids. Trimming took 9 bases from V and 0 from J, leaving 18 bases between them. The CDR3 here is CASSNFRPSSGANVLTF. The CDR3 DNA follows: TGTGCCAGTTCCAATTTCCGACCGAGCTCTGGGGCCAACGTCCTGACTTTC.

This clonotype was found a few times. This chain connects TRBV27 to TRBJ1-5, with 7 nucleotides matching TRBD1. From germline, CDR1 is MNHEY and CDR2 SMNVEV (reference sequence). The CDR3 extends over 16 amino acids. Trimming cost V 4 bases and J 3 bases; bases outside gene matches: 9. The DNA for the CDR3 is TGTGCCAGCAGTTCAATAGGGGGACAGCTCAATCAGCCCCAGCATTTT. Translated, it gives CASSSIGGQLNQPQHF.